Below are 17 T cell receptor beta chains sequenced from a single sample in a study of read filtering for tumor transcriptome and immune sequencing. This library used about 400 ng RNA and molecular barcoded adaptors spanning alpha/delta and beta/gamma chains. TCRdb re-analysed the reads in MiXCR, keeping a single row per CDR3 protein. The profile shows tens of thousands of distinct CDR3 sequences, 15% to 20% of them singletons. The sequenced material came from a population of CD138-negative cells sorted from bone marrow. These receptors came from a donor at least 40 years old with multiple myeloma.

CDR3: CASTLGTQHEAFF. The DNA for the CDR3 is TGTGCCAGCACCCTTGGGACACAGCATGAAGCTTTCTTT. The chain joins TRBV6-6 to TRBJ1-1; D is possibly TRBD1 (6 bases). The CDR3 has 13 residues. With 7 bases removed from V and 7 bases from J, the gap between germline ends came to 16 bases. From germline, CDR1 is MNHNY and CDR2 SVGAGI (reference sequence).

This sequence joins TRBV6-1 and TRBJ1-1; D gene uncertain. This CDR3 contains 11 residues. Germline values: CDR1 MNHNS, CDR2 SASEGT. The CDR3 spells CAVNANTEAFF. In DNA, the CDR3 is TGTGCGGTCAACGCGAACACTGAAGCTTTCTTT.

This chain links TRBV29-1 with TRBJ1-5; weak D call: TRBD1 (6 bases). CDR3 size: 15 residues. Germline V gives CDR1 SQVTM, CDR2 ANQGSEA. The germline V and J ends were trimmed by 5 bases and 0 bases, with 14 bases remaining between them. The CDR3, as DNA: TGCAGCGTTTCACAGGGCCTCTATAGCAATCAGCCCCAGCATTTT. Translation: CSVSQGLYSNQPQHF.

This sequence joins TRBV6-1 and TRBJ1-5, with D uncertain. The CDR3 has 14 residues. V was pared by 6 bases and J by 5 bases, with 14 bases between. The germline V gene encodes CDR1 MNHNS and CDR2 SASEGT. The CDR3 DNA reads as TGTGCCAGCAGCGTCGGGGTGTTCCATCAGCCCCAGCATTTT. Protein sequence: CASSVGVFHQPQHF.

This clonotype was observed many times. The junction shows a germline mismatch at one end, possibly a read error. The chain has TRBV12-3 or TRBV12-4 and TRBJ2-1, with D perhaps given as TRBD1 or TRBD2 (6 bases each). This CDR3 has 15 residues. The CDR3 spells CASSLRIGGYDEQFF. CDR3 coding DNA: TGTGCCAGCAGTTTACGGATCGGGGGCTACGATGAGCAGTTCTTC.

The genes are TRBV27 and TRBJ2-7; TRBD2 matches at 7 bases. With 8 bases clipped from V and 2 bases from J, the junction kept 6 bases outside the gene matches. CDR3 length equals 13 residues. CDR1 is MNHEY, CDR2 SMNVEV, per germline (reference sequence). The CDR3 nucleotides read TGTGCCAGCGGAGGACTAGGGGCCTACGAGCAGTACTTC. Translated: CASGGLGAYEQYF.

This clonotype was counted ten times or more. The chain recombines TRBV9 with TRBJ2-7, with D possibly matching TRBD1 (6 bases). The V and J ends lost 4 bases and 0 bases respectively, with 17 bases between them. The CDR3 is 16 residues long. CDR1 SGDLS and CDR2 YYNGEE come from the germline V gene. Written as DNA, the CDR3 is TGTGCCAGCAGCCCGGGGACACAACTGGGCTCCTACGAGCAGTACTTC. Translating it yields CASSPGTQLGSYEQYF.

This clonotype was seen more than once but under ten times. The chain carries TRBV4-1 and TRBJ2-3, with 7 bases lining up with TRBD2. With 1 base clipped from V and 1 base from J, the junction kept 2 bases outside the gene matches. Germline loops: CDR1 MGHRA, CDR2 YSYEKL. The CDR3 has 15 amino acids. CDR3 residues: CASSQVAGGTDTQYF. For the CDR3, the DNA is TGCGCCAGCAGCCAAGTGGCGGGGGGCACAGATACGCAGTATTTT.

In regard to this clonotype: Lacking the conserved final phenylalanine or tryptophan, this CDR3 likely reflects a read error. Because the CDR3's place on the DNA is in doubt, the DNA is left out and the CDR3 is given as listed by TCRdb. The chain links TRBV20-1 to TRBJ2-3; no DNA check was done on the table's D call, TRBD2. Germline values: CDR1 DFQATT, CDR2 SNEGSKA (reference sequence). The CDR3 spans 15 residues, counting both ends. The CDR3 region is CSAREPSGSTDTRYS.

In its sample, this clonotype was seen a few times. This chain connects TRBV7-9 to TRBJ2-1, with 8 bases matching TRBD2. Per the germline V gene, CDR1 is SEHNR and CDR2 is FQNEAQ (reference sequence). Germline trimming cut 3 bases from V and 6 bases from J; bases unmatched to any gene: 4. There are 14 residues in the CDR3. The CDR3: CASSLTSASNEQFF. The CDR3 coding sequence is TGTGCCAGCAGCTTGACTAGCGCGAGCAATGAGCAGTTCTTC.

This clonotype was found many times. The chain combines TRBV2 with TRBJ1-1; D possibly corresponds to TRBD1 (6 bases). Deletions cut 7 bases from V and 2 bases from J, with 14 bases between. The CDR3 runs to 14 residues. Germline CDR1 reads SNHLY; CDR2 reads FYNNEI. The CDR3 nucleotides read TGTGCCAGCAACCGGGGCAGGGGTAACACTGAAGCTTTCTTT. Translating it yields CASNRGRGNTEAFF.

The table lists this clonotype with many counts. The chain links TRBV29-1 to TRBJ2-1, with D uncertain. CDR1 and CDR2 (germline): SQVTM, ANQGSEA. The CDR3 covers 15 residues. V was clipped by 0 bases and J by 0 bases, with 9 bases between them. The CDR3: CSVEDRMSSYNEQFF. CDR3 sequence (DNA): TGCAGCGTTGAAGATAGGATGAGCTCCTACAATGAGCAGTTCTTC.

This clonotype was detected ten times or more. V is TRBV3-1 and J is TRBJ2-7; tentatively, D is TRBD1 or TRBD2 (5 bases each). In germline, CDR1 is LGHDT, CDR2 YNNKEL (reference sequence). Trimming removed 2 bases at V and 1 base at J, with 12 bases between. The length of the CDR3 is 15 residues. In DNA form, the CDR3 reads TGTGCCAGCAGCCAAAGGGGACGTAAATCCTACGAGCAGTACTTC. It specifies CASSQRGRKSYEQYF.

This clonotype was recorded at least ten times. The V and J genes are TRBV12-3 or TRBV12-4 and TRBJ2-5; D possibly corresponds to TRBD1 (6 bases). V was cut by 6 bases and J by 3 bases, with 11 bases left in between. The CDR3 covers 13 residues. CDR3 sequence reads: CASSSNREETQYF. In nucleotides, the CDR3 is TGTGCCAGCAGCTCTAACAGGGAAGAGACCCAGTACTTC.

This clonotype was observed at least ten times. In DNA, the CDR3 is TGTGCCTCGTCAGGGGGGGTGGAGACCCAGTACTTC. Encoded protein: CASSGGVETQYF. This chain uses TRBV28 with TRBJ2-5; possibly TRBD1 or TRBD2 for D (7 bases each). The CDR3 is made up of 12 amino acids. V lost 11 bases and J lost 5, with 15 bases in between. Germline V gene lookup returns CDR1 MDHEN and CDR2 SYDVKM.

To note about this clonotype: At one end, the junction sequence differs from germline, possibly due to a read error. This sequence joins TRBV19 and TRBJ2-1; unclear D gene. Germline CDR1 LNHDA, CDR2 SQIVND (reference sequence). The CDR3 runs to 14 residues. The CDR3 reads CASSIGQPYNEQFF. The CDR3 DNA reads TGTGCCAGCAGTATCGGTCAGCCCTACAATGAGCAGTTCTTC.

This clonotype has ten or more counts. The chain joins TRBV5-1 to TRBJ1-1; no clear D. The germline CDR1 and CDR2 sequences are SGHRS and YFSETQ. This CDR3 has 12 residues. V lost 4 bases and J 2 bases, leaving 6 bases between the germline ends. CDR3: CASSKGNTEAFF. CDR3 nucleotides: TGCGCCAGCAGCAAGGGTAACACTGAAGCTTTCTTT.